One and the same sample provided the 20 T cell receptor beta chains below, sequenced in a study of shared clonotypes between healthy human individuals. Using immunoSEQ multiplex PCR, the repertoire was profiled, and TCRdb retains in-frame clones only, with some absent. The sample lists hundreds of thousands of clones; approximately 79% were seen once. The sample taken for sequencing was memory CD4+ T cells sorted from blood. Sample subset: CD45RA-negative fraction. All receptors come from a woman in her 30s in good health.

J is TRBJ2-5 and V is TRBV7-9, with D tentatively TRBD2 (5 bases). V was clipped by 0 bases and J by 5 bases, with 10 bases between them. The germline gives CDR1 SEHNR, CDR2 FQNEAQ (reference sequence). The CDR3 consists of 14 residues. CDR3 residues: CASSLAVGVETQYF. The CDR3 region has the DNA TGTGCCAGCAGCTTAGCGGTGGGAGTGGAGACCCAGTACTTC.

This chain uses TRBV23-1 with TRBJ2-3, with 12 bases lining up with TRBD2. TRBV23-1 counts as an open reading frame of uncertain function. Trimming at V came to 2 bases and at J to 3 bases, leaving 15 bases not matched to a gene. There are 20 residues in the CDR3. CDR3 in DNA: TGCGCCAGCAGTCAAAATCTGAGCCAGACTAGCGGGAGTTCGACAGATACGCAGTATTTT. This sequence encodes CASSQNLSQTSGSSTDTQYF.

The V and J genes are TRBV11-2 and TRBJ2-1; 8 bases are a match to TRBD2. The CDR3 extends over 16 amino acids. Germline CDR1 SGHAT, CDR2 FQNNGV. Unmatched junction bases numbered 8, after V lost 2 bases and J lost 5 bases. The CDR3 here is CASSLWDSGANNEQFF. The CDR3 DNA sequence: TGTGCCAGCAGCTTATGGGATAGCGGGGCGAACAATGAGCAGTTCTTC.

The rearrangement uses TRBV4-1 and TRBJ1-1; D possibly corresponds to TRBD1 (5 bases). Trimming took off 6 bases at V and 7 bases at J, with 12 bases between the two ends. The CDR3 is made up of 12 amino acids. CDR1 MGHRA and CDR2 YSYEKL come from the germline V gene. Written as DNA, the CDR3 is TGCGCCAGCAGGACAGTCTCTGGTGAAGCTTTCTTT. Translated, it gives CASRTVSGEAFF.

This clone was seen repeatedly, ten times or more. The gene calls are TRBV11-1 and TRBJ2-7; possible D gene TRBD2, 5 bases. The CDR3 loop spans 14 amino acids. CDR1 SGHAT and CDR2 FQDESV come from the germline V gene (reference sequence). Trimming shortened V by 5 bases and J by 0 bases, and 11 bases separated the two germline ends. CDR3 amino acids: CASSPRRSSYEQYF. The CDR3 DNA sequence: TGTGCCAGCAGCCCTAGGAGGAGCTCCTACGAGCAGTACTTC.

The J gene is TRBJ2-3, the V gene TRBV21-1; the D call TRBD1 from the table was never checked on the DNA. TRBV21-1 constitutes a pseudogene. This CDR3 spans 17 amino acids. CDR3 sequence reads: CASSKAASGGFRDTQYF. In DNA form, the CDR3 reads TGTGCCAGCAGCAAAGCCGCGTCAGGGGGCTTTCGGGATACGCAGTATTTT.

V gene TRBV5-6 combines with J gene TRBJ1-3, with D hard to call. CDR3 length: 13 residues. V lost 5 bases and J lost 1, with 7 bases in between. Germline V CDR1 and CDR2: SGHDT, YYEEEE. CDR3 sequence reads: CASRLGSGNTIYF. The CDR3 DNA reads TGTGCCAGCAGACTCGGGTCTGGAAACACCATATATTTT.

This chain's CDR3 is CASSPPVGRRNEQFF. In DNA, the CDR3 is TGTGCCAGCAGCCCTCCCGTCGGGAGGAGGAATGAGCAGTTCTTC. The genes are TRBV28 and TRBJ2-1, with 7 bases identical to TRBD2. Per the germline V gene, CDR1 is MDHEN and CDR2 is SYDVKM. This CDR3 spans 15 amino acids. V shed 6 bases, J shed 7 bases, and the junction held 12 bases outside the gene matches.

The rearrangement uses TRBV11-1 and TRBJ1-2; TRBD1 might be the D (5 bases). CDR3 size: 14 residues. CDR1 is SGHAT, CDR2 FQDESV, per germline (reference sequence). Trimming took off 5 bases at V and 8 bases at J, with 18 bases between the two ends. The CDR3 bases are TGTGCCAGCAGCGACCTCCGCGACAGTGGCGGCTACACCTTC. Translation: CASSDLRDSGGYTF.

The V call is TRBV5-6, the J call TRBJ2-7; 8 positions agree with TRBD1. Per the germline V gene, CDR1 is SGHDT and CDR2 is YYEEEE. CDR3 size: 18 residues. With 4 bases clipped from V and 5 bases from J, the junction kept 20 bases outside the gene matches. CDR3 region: CASSTGQGRWTGSHEQYF. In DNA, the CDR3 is TGTGCCAGCAGCACTGGACAGGGACGGTGGACTGGGTCCCACGAGCAGTACTTC.

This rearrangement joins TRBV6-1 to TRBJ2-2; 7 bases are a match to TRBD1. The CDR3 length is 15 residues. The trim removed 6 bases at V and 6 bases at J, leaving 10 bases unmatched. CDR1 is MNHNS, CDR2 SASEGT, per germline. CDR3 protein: CASRNRGPVAGELFF. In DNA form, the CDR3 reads TGTGCCAGCAGAAACAGGGGACCCGTGGCCGGGGAGCTGTTTTTT.

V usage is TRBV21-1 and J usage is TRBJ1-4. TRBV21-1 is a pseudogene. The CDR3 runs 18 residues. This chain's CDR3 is CASSKVCCLSSRDEKLFF. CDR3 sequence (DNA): TGTGCCAGCAGCAAAGTTTGCTGTTTGTCCTCGAGGGATGAAAAACTGTTTTTT.

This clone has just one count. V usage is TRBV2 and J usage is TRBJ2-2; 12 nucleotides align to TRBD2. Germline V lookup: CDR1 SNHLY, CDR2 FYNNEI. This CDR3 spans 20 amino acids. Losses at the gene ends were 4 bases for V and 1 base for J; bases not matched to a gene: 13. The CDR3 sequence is CASSVVWLAGGPGNTGELFF. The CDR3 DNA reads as TGTGCCAGCAGTGTAGTCTGGCTAGCGGGAGGGCCAGGGAACACCGGGGAGCTGTTTTTT.

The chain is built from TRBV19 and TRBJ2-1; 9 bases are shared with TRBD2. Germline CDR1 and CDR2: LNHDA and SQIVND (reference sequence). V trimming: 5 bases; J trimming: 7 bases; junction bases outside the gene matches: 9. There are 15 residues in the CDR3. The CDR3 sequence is CASSAGTSWGNEQFF. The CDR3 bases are TGTGCCAGTAGTGCTGGGACTAGCTGGGGAAATGAGCAGTTCTTC.

The CDR3 region has the DNA TGTGCCAGCAGTTTAAACGGGAAGGTGGTGGAGCCCCAGCATTTT. It translates to CASSLNGKVVEPQHF. The chain carries TRBV28 and TRBJ1-5; no firm D call. The CDR3 is made up of 15 amino acids. V was cut by 2 bases and J by 8 bases, with 16 bases left in between. Germline CDR1 MDHEN, CDR2 SYDVKM.

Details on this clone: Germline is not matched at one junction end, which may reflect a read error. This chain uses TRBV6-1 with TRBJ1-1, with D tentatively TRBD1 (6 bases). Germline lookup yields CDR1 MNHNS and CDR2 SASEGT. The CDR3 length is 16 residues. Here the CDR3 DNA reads TGTGCCAGCAGTGAAGCGGGGGCGGCCTTGAAGACTGAAGCTTTCTTT. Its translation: CASSEAGAALKTEAFF.

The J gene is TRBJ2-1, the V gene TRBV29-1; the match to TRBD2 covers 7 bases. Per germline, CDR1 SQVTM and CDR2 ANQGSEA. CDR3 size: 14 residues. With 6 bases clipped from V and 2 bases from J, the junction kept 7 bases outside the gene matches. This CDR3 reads CSVSGGGTYNEQFF. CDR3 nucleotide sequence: TGCAGCGTCTCGGGGGGAGGCACCTACAATGAGCAGTTCTTC.

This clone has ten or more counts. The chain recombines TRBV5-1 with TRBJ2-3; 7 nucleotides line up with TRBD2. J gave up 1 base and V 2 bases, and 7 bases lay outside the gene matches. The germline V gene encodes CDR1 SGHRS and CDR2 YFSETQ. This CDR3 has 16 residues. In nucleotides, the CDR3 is TGCGCCAGCAGCTTTGGGGCTACTAGCGGCACAGATACGCAGTATTTT. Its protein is CASSFGATSGTDTQYF.

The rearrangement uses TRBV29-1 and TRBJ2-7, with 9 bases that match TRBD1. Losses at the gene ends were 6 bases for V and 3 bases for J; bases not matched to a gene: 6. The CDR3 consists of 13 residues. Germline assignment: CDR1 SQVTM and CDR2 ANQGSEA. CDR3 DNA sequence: TGCAGCGTCGAGAAGACAGGGGGCTACGAGCAGTACTTC. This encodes CSVEKTGGYEQYF.

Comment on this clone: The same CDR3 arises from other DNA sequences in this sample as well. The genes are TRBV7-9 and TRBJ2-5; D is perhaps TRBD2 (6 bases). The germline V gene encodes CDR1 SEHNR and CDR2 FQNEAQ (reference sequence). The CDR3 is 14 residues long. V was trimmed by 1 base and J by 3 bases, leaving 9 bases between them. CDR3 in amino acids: CASSLDRGKETQYF. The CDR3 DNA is TGTGCCAGCAGCTTAGATCGGGGGAAAGAGACCCAGTACTTC. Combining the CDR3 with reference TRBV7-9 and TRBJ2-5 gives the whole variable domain DTGVSQNPRHKITKRGQNVTFRCDPISEHNRLYWYRQTLGQGPEFLTYFQNEAQLEKSRLLSDRFSAERPKGSFSTLEIQRTEQGDSAMYLCASSLDRGKETQYFGPGTRLLVL.